This T cell receptor beta chain originates from a study of cytomegalovirus exposure and HLA in healthy donors. The PCR contained 60 Vbeta and 13 Jbeta primers. The table came from immunoSEQ multiplex PCR; TCRdb's copy has only in-frame clones and leaves some out. Here the sample spans roughly 200,000 clones, 77% being singletons. Findings and limits, study-wide: For most TCR beta V segments, an earlier analysis put the productive rate at about 87% or about 30% of the time. In vitro testing confirmed three CMV-associated chains as specific for CMV antigens. Whilst most TCR sequences proved rare, a subset of public TCRs occurred across many donors. Among donors in an Asian-associated ancestry cluster, a later analysis reportedly found fewer N-insertions than the roughly 700-donor mean.

The CDR3 spans 14 residues. Germline CDR1 and CDR2: MRHNA and SNTAGT. The V end lost 6 bases, the J end lost 6 bases, and 14 bases lay between the germline ends. About this clone itself: Its target is not known.

This receptor was identified in a woman in her sixties or seventies in good health and CMV-seropositive. The chain is built from TRBV6-4 and TRBJ2-2, with D perhaps TRBD1 (6 bases). The sequenced sample consisted of PBMCs. The CDR3 here is CASSPQGVSGELFF. The CDR3 coding sequence is TGTGCCAGCAGCCCACAGGGAGTATCCGGGGAGCTGTTTTTT.